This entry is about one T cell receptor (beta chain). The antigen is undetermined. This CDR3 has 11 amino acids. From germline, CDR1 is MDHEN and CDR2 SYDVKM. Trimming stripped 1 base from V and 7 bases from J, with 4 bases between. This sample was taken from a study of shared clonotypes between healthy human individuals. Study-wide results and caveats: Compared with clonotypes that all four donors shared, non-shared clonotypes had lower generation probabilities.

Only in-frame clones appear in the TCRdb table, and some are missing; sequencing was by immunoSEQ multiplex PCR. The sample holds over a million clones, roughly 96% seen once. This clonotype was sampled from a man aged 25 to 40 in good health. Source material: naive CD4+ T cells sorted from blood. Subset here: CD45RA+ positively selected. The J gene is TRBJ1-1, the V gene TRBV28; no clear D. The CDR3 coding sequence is TGTGCCAGCAGTTTATTCCATGAAGCTTTCTTT. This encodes CASSLFHEAFF.